A single T cell receptor (beta chain) is shown here with its context. The data originate from a study of Ad26.COV2.S vaccination and SARS-CoV-2 variants. The repertoire was sequenced with immunoSEQ multiplex PCR; TCRdb's copy has only in-frame clones and lacks some. The sample lists roughly 450,000 clones; around nine tenths were seen once. Treatment of the sample: approximately 18 received Ad26.COV2.S at low or high dose, single or two shots; five or six received placebo; per-sample allocation not given. Repertoires come from day 63 after the first vaccine or placebo injection. V lost 2 bases and J 5 bases, leaving 9 bases between the germline ends. This CDR3 is built from 14 residues. Germline loops: CDR1 ENHRY, CDR2 SYGVKD.

The starting material was peripheral blood, obtained in a trial of Ad26.COV2.S vaccine versus placebo. The V gene is TRBV10-3, the J gene TRBJ1-4; D may be TRBD1 (5 bases). The sequence came from a person aged 18-65 years who received the Ad26.COV2.S COVID-19 vaccine or a placebo. The CDR3 reads CAISEMEGNEKLFF. The CDR3 DNA is TGTGCCATCAGTGAGATGGAGGGGAATGAAAAACTGTTTTTT.